Listed below are T cell receptor beta chains from one sample, sequenced in a study of blood T cell repertoires in COVID-19. Assay used: immunoSEQ multiplex PCR; TCRdb lists only in-frame clones, some missing. The sample consists of 200,000 to 300,000 clones, around nine tenths of them appearing once. The sequenced sample was peripheral blood. These receptors were collected from a man aged 40-55 years who had recovered from COVID-19. Each CDR3 is given without its conserved first and last residue.

v_call: TRBV19
j_call: TRBJ2-1
cdr3_length: 11
cdr3_aa: ASSISGANEQF

v_call: TRBV19
j_call: TRBJ1-5
cdr3_length: 10
cdr3_aa: ASNRGDQPQH

v_call: TRBV19
j_call: TRBJ2-1
cdr3_length: 12
cdr3_aa: ASRLAGGNNEQF

v_call: TRBV21-1
j_call: TRBJ2-7
cdr3_length: 11
cdr3_aa: ATDTGQSYEQY

v_call: TRBV5-6
j_call: TRBJ1-1
cdr3_length: 14
cdr3_aa: ASSLMGGVGDTEAF

v_call: TRBV6-5
j_call: TRBJ2-7
cdr3_length: 11
cdr3_aa: ASSPPRPSEQY

v_call: TRBV5-1
j_call: TRBJ2-3
cdr3_length: 13
cdr3_aa: ASSFRLAGSDTQY

v_call: TRBV23-1
j_call: TRBJ1-4
cdr3_length: 16
cdr3_aa: ASSQTGTGQSPGEKLF

v_call: TRBV27
j_call: TRBJ1-2
cdr3_length: 15
cdr3_aa: ASSPTTIPGQGYGYT

v_call: TRBV2
j_call: TRBJ2-2
cdr3_length: 14
cdr3_aa: ASSETGPRGTGELF

v_call: TRBV2
j_call: TRBJ1-2
cdr3_length: 13
cdr3_aa: ASSEFRIVNYGYT

v_call: TRBV5-4
j_call: TRBJ1-3
cdr3_length: 11
cdr3_aa: ASSLQGRNTIY

v_call: TRBV11-2
j_call: TRBJ1-4
cdr3_length: 14
cdr3_aa: ASSLFTGSTNEKLF

v_call: TRBV6-6
j_call: TRBJ1-6
cdr3_length: 14
cdr3_aa: ASSSGQGRLGSPLH

v_call: TRBV5-4
j_call: TRBJ2-1
cdr3_length: 13
cdr3_aa: ASSLVVVSGNEQF

v_call: TRBV11-2
j_call: TRBJ2-7
cdr3_length: 12
cdr3_aa: ASSLRQGAYEQY